This is a list of T cell receptor beta chains from one sample in a study of shared clonotypes between healthy human individuals. Some clones are missing from TCRdb's copy, which holds only in-frame ones; the method was immunoSEQ multiplex PCR. The profile shows a few million clones, just over 90% of them singletons. Material: naive CD8+ T cells from PBMCs. Every receptor here comes from a man between 18 and 29 years old in good health. Some clones in this sample may be carry-over from other donors' samples. CDR3s include the opening cysteine and the closing phenylalanine or tryptophan. The D gene is left open where the match is weak. Clone size is given for some rows only: seen once, a few or many times, or a class if the clone is expanded.

d_gene: NA
abundance: NA
v_gene: TRBV7-9
j_gene: TRBJ2-7
CDR3nt: TGTGCCAGCAGCTTAGTTGGGGGGTCCGGCGAGCAGTACTTC
CDR3aa: CASSLVGGSGEQYF

d_gene: TRBD2
abundance: once
v_gene: TRBV27
j_gene: TRBJ2-3
CDR3nt: TGTGCCAGCACCCCGGGGGGGACAGATACGCAGTATTTT
CDR3aa: CASTPGGTDTQYF

d_gene: TRBD2
abundance: NA
v_gene: TRBV5-1
j_gene: TRBJ2-1
CDR3nt: TGCGCCAGCAGTCTAGCGGGAGGGCCTTTCAATGAGCAGTTCTTC
CDR3aa: CASSLAGGPFNEQFF

d_gene: TRBD2
abundance: NA
v_gene: TRBV28
j_gene: TRBJ2-2
CDR3nt: TGTGCCAGCAGTCCCCAAGGACTAGCGGGAAGAAACACCGGGGAGCTGTTTTTT
CDR3aa: CASSPQGLAGRNTGELFF

d_gene: NA
abundance: NA
v_gene: TRBV28
j_gene: TRBJ2-1
CDR3nt: TGTGCCAGCCGGCCTGGGACACCTAACAATGAGCAGTTCTTC
CDR3aa: CASRPGTPNNEQFF

d_gene: TRBD2
abundance: NA
v_gene: TRBV9
j_gene: TRBJ2-7
CDR3nt: TGTGCCAGTTCACTAGCGGGGGAAACCTACGAGCAGTACTTC
CDR3aa: CASSLAGETYEQYF

d_gene: NA
abundance: few
v_gene: TRBV30
j_gene: TRBJ1-1
CDR3nt: TGTGCCTGGAGTTTGCCACCGCTGGGAGCTTTCTTT
CDR3aa: CAWSLPPLGAFF

d_gene: NA
abundance: NA
v_gene: TRBV7-8
j_gene: TRBJ2-2
CDR3nt: TGTGCCAGCAGCTTAGCCCCGGGACTCCCCGGAACCGGGGAGCTGTTTTTT
CDR3aa: CASSLAPGLPGTGELFF

d_gene: NA
abundance: NA
v_gene: TRBV9
j_gene: TRBJ2-7
CDR3nt: TGTGCCAGCAGCGCTTTAGGGTGGGGCTACGAGCAGTACTTC
CDR3aa: CASSALGWGYEQYF

d_gene: NA
abundance: NA
v_gene: TRBV27
j_gene: TRBJ1-2
CDR3nt: TGTGCCAGCAGTTCGGGAGTTTGGAGGGATGGCTACACCTTC
CDR3aa: CASSSGVWRDGYTF

d_gene: NA
abundance: NA
v_gene: TRBV28
j_gene: TRBJ1-2
CDR3nt: TGTGCCAGCAGTTCCCCCCGCGGGGGAGTAGCAGGCTACACCTTC
CDR3aa: CASSSPRGGVAGYTF